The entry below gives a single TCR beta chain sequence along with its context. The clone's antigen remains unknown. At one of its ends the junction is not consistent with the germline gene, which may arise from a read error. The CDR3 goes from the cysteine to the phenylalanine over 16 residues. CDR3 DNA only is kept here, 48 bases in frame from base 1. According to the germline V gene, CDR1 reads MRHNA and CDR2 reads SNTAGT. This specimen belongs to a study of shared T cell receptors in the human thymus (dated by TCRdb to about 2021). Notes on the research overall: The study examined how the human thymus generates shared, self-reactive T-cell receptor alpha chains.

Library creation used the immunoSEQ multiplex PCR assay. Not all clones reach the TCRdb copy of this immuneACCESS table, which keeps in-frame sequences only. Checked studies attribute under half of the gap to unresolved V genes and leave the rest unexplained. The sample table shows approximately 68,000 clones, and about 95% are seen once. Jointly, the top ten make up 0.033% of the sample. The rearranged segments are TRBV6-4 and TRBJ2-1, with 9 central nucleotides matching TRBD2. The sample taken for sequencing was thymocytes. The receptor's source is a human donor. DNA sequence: TGTGCCAGCAGAGACTCGACTAGCGGCTCCTACAATGAGCAGTTCTTC. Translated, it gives CASRDSTSGSYNEQFF.